Below, one TCR beta chain is given with its context. V was cut by 5 bases and J by 5 bases, with 19 bases left in between. The CDR3 length is 16 residues. Germline CDR1 is LNHDA and CDR2 is SQIVND (reference sequence). This entry comes from a study of blood T cell repertoires in COVID-19. This table comes from immunoSEQ multiplex PCR, and its TCRdb copy is limited to in-frame clones, with some not included. Of roughly 97,000 clones listed, about 89% are singletons. This chain joins TRBV19 and TRBJ1-5; possibly TRBD1 for D (5 bases). The clonotype was recovered from a human donor in a cohort sampled during active COVID-19. Sequencing was done on a sample of peripheral blood. In DNA form, the CDR3 reads TGTGCCAGTAGTCAGCCCGGACACACCGACGATCAGCCCCAGCATTTT. Translation: CASSQPGHTDDQPQHF.